The 10 T cell receptor beta chains presented below share a single source sample, sequenced in a study of shared clonotypes between healthy human individuals. The table came from immunoSEQ multiplex PCR; TCRdb's copy has only in-frame clones and leaves some out. Seen here are approximately 2.3 million clones, over 85% observed once, and the top ten hold about 0.39%. Material: naive CD4+ T cells from PBMCs. Subset: CD45RA+ positively selected. The receptors were sampled from a man aged 18-30 years in good health. Some clones in this sample may be carry-over from other donors' samples.

CDR3 nucleotide sequence: TGTGCCCAGGGCCTAGGGACAGATACGCAGTATTTT. It encodes CAQGLGTDTQYF. The gene calls are TRBV30 and TRBJ2-3; a possible D gene is TRBD1 (5 bases). V shed 8 bases and J shed 3 bases, with 12 bases lying between them. CDR3 length: 12 amino acids. Per germline, CDR1 GTSNPN and CDR2 SVGIG (reference sequence).

V is TRBV28 and J is TRBJ2-3; possible D gene TRBD1, 6 bases. V was trimmed by 5 bases and J by 2 bases, leaving 14 bases between them. Looked up from germline, CDR1 is MDHEN and CDR2 is SYDVKM. This CDR3 is built from 15 residues. This chain's CDR3 is CASSQGYRVTDTQYF. The CDR3 nucleotides read TGTGCCAGCAGTCAGGGGTACAGGGTCACAGATACGCAGTATTTT.

V is TRBV28 and J is TRBJ2-7, with 7 bases that match TRBD1. The CDR3 spans 13 residues. The germline gives CDR1 MDHEN, CDR2 SYDVKM. After removal of 7 bases from V and 7 bases from J, the junction contained 10 bases not matched to a gene. Written as DNA, the CDR3 is TGTGCCAGCACCGGGACAGCTAATAAGGAGCAGTACTTC. It is translated as CASTGTANKEQYF.

The rearrangement joins TRBV28 to TRBJ2-1, with D maybe TRBD2 (6 bases). V was clipped by 3 bases and J by 8 bases, with 14 bases between them. The CDR3 has 14 amino acids. Germline CDR1 and CDR2: MDHEN and SYDVKM. CDR3 coding DNA: TGTGCCAGCAGTTTGACTCCGGGAGTAGATGAGCAGTTCTTC. The encoded protein is CASSLTPGVDEQFF.

The V call is TRBV7-2, the J call TRBJ2-7; D is uncertain. Germline values: CDR1 SGHTA, CDR2 FQGNSA. Trimming left V 5 bases short and J 2 bases short, with 13 bases between. The CDR3 contains 14 residues. The CDR3 DNA reads as TGTGCCAGCAGCCTACAGAGAACCACCTACGAGCAGTACTTC. Its translation: CASSLQRTTYEQYF.

The chain links TRBV5-1 to TRBJ1-2; D may be TRBD1 (6 bases). The CDR3 is 14 residues long. Germline-derived CDR1 and CDR2 are SGHRS and YFSETQ. The ends were cut back, 1 base at V and 5 bases at J, with 12 bases in the middle. The CDR3 coding sequence is TGCGCCAGCAGCTTGTTGAGGGGGGCGTATGGCTACACCTTC. This gives the protein CASSLLRGAYGYTF. The whole variable domain, remainder taken from reference TRBV5-1 and TRBJ1-2, is KAGVTQTPRYLIKTRGQQVTLSCSPISGHRSVSWYQQTPGQGLQFLFEYFSETQRNKGNFPGRFSGRQFSNSRSEMNVSTLELGDSALYLCASSLLRGAYGYTFGSGTRLTVV.

This sequence joins TRBV27 and TRBJ1-4, with 11 bases identical to TRBD1. The CDR3 has 16 residues. Trimming cost V 0 bases and J 8 bases; bases outside gene matches: 5. Germline V lookup: CDR1 MNHEY, CDR2 SMNVEV (reference sequence). CDR3 sequence: CASSLSVGTGGEKLFF. The CDR3 bases are TGTGCCAGCAGTTTATCTGTCGGGACAGGGGGGGAAAAACTGTTTTTT.

This clone was observed a single time. V and J are TRBV6-5 and TRBJ1-1; TRBD1 might be the D (6 bases). Looked up from germline, CDR1 is MNHEY and CDR2 is SVGAGI. The CDR3 totals 15 residues. V lost 0 bases and J 5 bases, leaving 13 bases between the germline ends. CDR3 amino acids: CASSYSAGGLTEAFF. The CDR3 DNA sequence: TGTGCCAGCAGTTACTCCGCGGGGGGGCTTACTGAAGCTTTCTTT.

This chain joins TRBV28 and TRBJ2-3, with 12 nucleotides matching TRBD2. Germline lookup yields CDR1 MDHEN and CDR2 SYDVKM. With V trimmed by 5 bases and J by 0 bases, 6 bases remained unmatched. The CDR3 runs to 17 residues. CDR3 region: CASSIPGTSGSTDTQYF. CDR3 nucleotides: TGTGCCAGCAGTATACCCGGGACTAGCGGGAGCACAGATACGCAGTATTTT.

The CDR3 here is CASSPASGRSTDTQYF. The CDR3 DNA reads as TGTGCCAGCTCACCAGCCAGCGGGAGAAGCACAGATACGCAGTATTTT. The V gene is TRBV18, the J gene TRBJ2-3; 8 bases match TRBD2. This CDR3 has 16 residues. CDR1 KGHSH and CDR2 LQKENI come from the germline V gene. V was pared by 2 bases and J by 0 bases, with 4 bases of the junction left unmatched. Looking up the rest from reference TRBV18 and TRBJ2-3 gives the full variable domain: NAGVMQNPRHLVRRRGQEARLRCSPMKGHSHVYWYRQLPEEGLKFMVYLQKENIIDESGMPKERFSAEFPKEGPSILRIQQVVRGDSAAYFCASSPASGRSTDTQYFGPGTRLTVL.